This record concerns one T cell receptor beta chain sequence. Its cognate antigen is unknown. The sample is drawn from a study of T cell repertoires in cytomegalovirus infection. Study at large: Signatures in public TCR beta sequences pointed to both CMV infection and matching HLA type. General study points: In two of eight donors, the top clonotype was HLA-C-restricted CMV-specific. Frequencies of public TCR beta families were cumulated, and this identified carriers of CMV plus the relevant HLA.

Trimming cost V 8 bases and J 6 bases, with 14 bases left between them. Germline V gene sequence: CDR1 SEHNR, CDR2 FQNEAQ (reference sequence). CDR3 length: 12 residues. TCRdb ran MiXCR on the reads and lists one entry per CDR3 protein. Here the sample spans approximately 150,000 distinct CDR3 sequences, over 15% being singletons. This sequence joins TRBV7-9 and TRBJ2-7; unclear D gene. The clonotype was recovered from a human donor in good health (CMV status not recorded). Some clones in this sample may be carry-over from other donors' samples. Sequencing was done on a sample of CD8+ T cells from PBMCs. CDR3 residues: CASRRERAEQYF. In nucleotides, the CDR3 is TGTGCCAGCCGAAGGGAAAGGGCCGAGCAGTACTTC.